These 12 T cell receptor beta chains were sequenced from one sample in a study of glioma-infiltrating T cells. Using RNA template, CDR3s of TCR alpha and beta were amplified with iRepertoire arm-PCR. Each CDR3 protein gets one entry after TCRdb re-called the multiplex PCR reads with MiXCR. The sample holds 100,000 to 150,000 distinct CDR3 sequences, roughly a quarter seen once. The sequenced sample was glioma tissue, nonneoplastic brain tissue, or PBMCs (not recorded which). These receptors all come from a human donor with low-grade glioma or glioblastoma, undergoing nonglioma brain surgery, or in good health (not recorded which).

This clonotype turned up a few times. The chain links TRBV7-6 to TRBJ2-2; D remains ambiguous. V was trimmed by 4 bases and J by 5 bases, leaving 8 bases between them. The CDR3 spans 13 residues. CDR1 SGHVS and CDR2 FNYEAQ come from the germline V gene. CDR3 protein: CASSSSRTGELFF. As DNA, the CDR3 is TGTGCCAGCAGCTCCAGCCGTACCGGGGAGCTGTTTTTT.

The chain has TRBV7-3 and TRBJ1-1; TRBD1 agrees at 9 bases. Germline CDR1 and CDR2: SGHTA and FQGTGA. Unmatched junction bases numbered 6, after V lost 3 bases and J lost 7 bases. The CDR3 runs 14 residues. CDR3 sequence: CASSLAGQGYEAFF. DNA of the CDR3: TGTGCCAGCAGCTTGGCGGGACAGGGTTATGAAGCTTTCTTT.

In its sample, this clonotype was seen a few times. Just one base apart from a much larger clone, this may be a read error. V usage is TRBV6-1 and J usage is TRBJ1-6; D not certain. The length of the CDR3 is 12 residues. Germline V gene lookup returns CDR1 MNHNS and CDR2 SASEGT. CDR3 in DNA: TGTGCCAGCGGACTAGGGAATTCACGCCTCCACTTT. Residues: CASGLGNSRLHF.

The table lists this clonotype with many counts. The genes are TRBV28 and TRBJ2-7, with TRBD2 matching over 10 bases. With 5 bases clipped from V and 7 bases from J, the junction kept 14 bases outside the gene matches. The germline gives CDR1 MDHEN, CDR2 SYDVKM. This CDR3 has 16 amino acids. Here the CDR3 DNA reads TGTGCCAGCAGTCAACTAGCGGGGCCAAGACGAGGAGAGCAGTACGTC. Translated: CASSQLAGPRRGEQYV.

The chain couples TRBV3-1 to TRBJ1-1, with D maybe TRBD1 (6 bases). Per the germline V gene, CDR1 is LGHDT and CDR2 is YNNKEL (reference sequence). The ends were cut back, 4 bases at V and 6 bases at J, with 12 bases in the middle. This CDR3 is built from 13 residues. The CDR3 loop is CASSPYGGSEAFF. The CDR3 coding sequence is TGTGCCAGCAGCCCCTACGGGGGCTCTGAAGCTTTCTTT.

This clonotype occurred a few times. V gene TRBV5-4 combines with J gene TRBJ2-3, with 9 bases that match TRBD2. The germline V gene encodes CDR1 SGHNT and CDR2 YYREEE (reference sequence). V was clipped by 4 bases and J by 4 bases; unmatched bases: 7. The CDR3 loop spans 15 amino acids. CDR3: CASSPGLAQADTQYF. The CDR3 DNA sequence: TGTGCCAGCAGCCCGGGACTAGCTCAGGCAGATACGCAGTATTTT.

V gene TRBV7-2 combines with J gene TRBJ1-2; TRBD1 aligns across 8 bases. This CDR3 has 14 residues. CDR1 is SGHTA, CDR2 FQGNSA, per germline. V was clipped by 3 bases and J by 4 bases; unmatched bases: 4. DNA for the CDR3: TGTGCCAGCAGCTTGGCAGGGGGCAGCTATGGCTACACCTTC. As protein: CASSLAGGSYGYTF. The full variable domain, in which reference TRBV7-2 and TRBJ1-2 provide the parts outside the CDR3, is GAGVSQSPSNKVTEKGKDVELRCDPISGHTALYWYRQSLGQGLEFLIYFQGNSAPDKSGLPSDRFSAERTGGSVSTLTIQRTQQEDSAVYLCASSLAGGSYGYTFGSGTRLTVV.

The table lists this clonotype with a few counts. The CDR3 here is CASSLGGITEAFF. The CDR3 bases are TGTGCCAGCAGCTTGGGCGGGATCACTGAAGCTTTCTTT. V usage is TRBV7-2 and J usage is TRBJ1-1, with D hard to call. Germline CDR1 is SGHTA and CDR2 is FQGNSA. This CDR3 region has 13 residues. The V end was cut by 3 bases, the J end by 4 bases, with 9 bases between.

The chain employs TRBV19 and TRBJ2-7, with 10 bases fitting TRBD1. Per the germline V gene, CDR1 is LNHDA and CDR2 is SQIVND (reference sequence). J lost 7 bases, V lost 5 bases, and 11 bases had no gene match. CDR3 length equals 15 residues. As DNA, the CDR3 is TGTGCCAGTAGTTGCCGGGACAGGGGACTTTCTGAGCAGTACGTC. Its protein is CASSCRDRGLSEQYV.

The rearrangement uses TRBV7-6 and TRBJ2-3, with D maybe TRBD2 (7 bases). CDR3 length: 14 amino acids. Between the trimmed V and J ends, which lost 5 bases and 6 bases, there was a span of 15 bases. Per germline, CDR1 SGHVS and CDR2 FNYEAQ. The CDR3 DNA sequence: TGTGCCAGCAGCCCTAGGGGGGGGGCGGATACGCAGTATTTT. Translation: CASSPRGGADTQYF. Supplemented by reference TRBV7-6 and TRBJ2-3, the full variable domain reads GAGVSQSPRYKVTKRGQDVALRCDPISGHVSLYWYRQALGQGPEFLTYFNYEAQQDKSGLPNDRFSAERPEGSISTLTIQRTEQRDSAMYRCASSPRGGADTQYFGPGTRLTVL.

The sample holds a few counts of this clonotype. The chain uses TRBV12-3 or TRBV12-4 and TRBJ2-1; D is ambiguous. The V and J ends lost 7 bases and 0 bases respectively, with 10 bases between them. This CDR3 has 14 residues. CDR3 amino acids: CASNWATSYNEQFF. CDR3 sequence (DNA): TGTGCCAGCAACTGGGCAACCTCCTACAATGAGCAGTTCTTC.

This clonotype was counted ten times or more. This chain links TRBV14 with TRBJ2-5; D is perhaps TRBD1 (5 bases). Germline-derived CDR1 and CDR2 are SGHDN and FVKESK. The V and J ends lost 3 bases and 3 bases respectively, with 14 bases between them. The CDR3 sequence is 15 residues long. This CDR3 is CASSQGDRDEETQYF. The DNA for the CDR3 is TGTGCCAGCAGCCAGGGCGACAGAGACGAAGAGACCCAGTACTTC.